This TCR beta chain was sequenced during a study of cytomegalovirus exposure and HLA in healthy donors. This clone appeared a few times. The PCR had 60 Vbeta and 13 Jbeta primers. The protocol was immunoSEQ multiplex PCR, while the TCRdb copy is restricted to in-frame clones and leaves out a portion. The table includes some 90,000 clones, 55% to 70% detected once. Trimming left V 4 bases short and J 0 bases short, with 10 bases between. The CDR3 length is 14 residues. Germline CDR1 SQVTM, CDR2 ANQGSEA. Sequences were obtained from PBMCs. V gene TRBV29-1 combines with J gene TRBJ1-5; D might be TRBD1 (6 bases). The receptor was derived from a boy younger than 18 in good health and CMV-seropositive. This CDR3 is CSVVTGTSNQPQHF. The CDR3 region has the DNA TGCAGCGTTGTGACAGGAACTAGCAATCAGCCCCAGCATTTT.